This T cell receptor (beta chain) stems from a study of cytomegalovirus exposure and HLA in healthy donors. Broader study findings: Rare sequences made up most TCRs, while some public TCRs were found in many donors. In a later analysis, V- and J-gene trimming of beta chains associated with a DCLRE1C missense variant, replicated independently. The listing of some 170 TCR beta chains classed them as cytomegalovirus-associated. In most subjects, TCR beta sequences reportedly gave accurate predictions of HLA-A and HLA-B alleles.

On this clone: The antigen is not known.

The primer mix had 60 Vbeta and 13 Jbeta primers. The protocol was immunoSEQ multiplex PCR, while the TCRdb copy is restricted to in-frame clones and leaves out a portion. This table has roughly 120,000 clones, roughly four fifths appearing once. Germline values: CDR1 MDHEN, CDR2 SYDVKM. The V end lost 6 bases, the J end lost 3 bases, and 11 bases lay between the germline ends. The length of the CDR3 is 13 residues. The chain is built from TRBV28 and TRBJ1-2, with a tentative D call TRBD1 (6 bases). Material for sequencing was PBMCs. This TCR came from a male donor in good health and CMV-seropositive. The CDR3 region has the DNA TGTGCCAGCAGGTCTTCAGGGGACTATGGCTACACCTTC. Its translation is CASRSSGDYGYTF.